This passage covers 8 T cell receptor beta chains from one sample sequenced in a study of cytomegalovirus exposure and HLA in healthy donors. Use of 60 Vbeta and 13 Jbeta primers characterized the PCR. Libraries were prepared by immunoSEQ multiplex PCR; TCRdb keeps only in-frame clonotypes and omits some of them. The sample has approximately 68,000 clones; around 74% are singletons. The specimen was PBMCs. The receptors originated from a woman in her thirties in good health and CMV-seropositive.

In its sample, this clone was seen a few times. The chain carries TRBV19 and TRBJ2-2, with 9 bases aligning to TRBD2. The CDR3 extends over 16 amino acids. Germline CDR1 is LNHDA and CDR2 is SQIVND (reference sequence). J was trimmed by 2 bases and V by 7 bases; bases with no gene match: 8. CDR3 bases: TGTGCCAGTAAGGGTAGCGGGAGATTTAACACCGGGGAGCTGTTTTTT. Translation gives CASKGSGRFNTGELFF.

This clone was counted between two and nine times. The chain links TRBV6-1 to TRBJ1-4; no clear D gene. In germline, CDR1 is MNHNS, CDR2 SASEGT. This CDR3 spans 12 amino acids. Trimming took off 8 bases at V and 0 bases at J, with 4 bases between the two ends. CDR3 protein: CASRATNEKLFF. The CDR3 DNA reads TGTGCCAGCCGCGCAACTAATGAAAAACTGTTTTTT.

V and J are TRBV7-9 and TRBJ2-1; D call uncertain. Germline V gives CDR1 SEHNR, CDR2 FQNEAQ (reference sequence). V was trimmed by 4 bases and J by 6 bases, leaving 10 bases between them. The CDR3 totals 13 residues. Here the CDR3 DNA reads TGTGCCAGCAGCTCCTTCCTAGGCAATGAGCAGTTCTTC. As protein: CASSSFLGNEQFF.

This chain links TRBV15 with TRBJ2-7, with a possible D match to TRBD2 (6 bases). The V and J ends lost 4 bases and 0 bases respectively, with 10 bases between them. There are 14 residues in the CDR3. In germline, CDR1 is LNHNV, CDR2 YYDKDF (reference sequence). CDR3 bases: TGTGCCACCAGCAACGGAGGGAGCTCCTACGAGCAGTACTTC. Protein: CATSNGGSSYEQYF.

This chain's CDR3 is CASSFSRDGYEQYF. CDR3 nucleotide sequence: TGCGCCAGCAGTTTCTCCAGGGATGGCTACGAGCAGTACTTC. V gene TRBV10-2 combines with J gene TRBJ2-7; TRBD1 might be the D (5 bases). The length of the CDR3 is 14 residues. Germline-derived CDR1 and CDR2 are WSHSY and SAAADI. V lost 5 bases and J lost 3, with 14 bases in between.

The V gene is TRBV7-8, the J gene TRBJ2-2; 11 positions agree with TRBD1. Losses at the gene ends were 6 bases for V and 7 bases for J; bases not matched to a gene: 7. The germline V gene encodes CDR1 SGHVS and CDR2 FQNEAQ. The CDR3 contains 15 residues. The DNA of the CDR3 is TGTGCCAGCAGATTGGACAGGGGGCTTGGCGGGGAGCTGTTTTTT. It specifies CASRLDRGLGGELFF.

This clone was observed a few times. The chain uses TRBV5-1 and TRBJ2-5; TRBD2 aligns across 15 bases. Germline CDR1 reads SGHRS; CDR2 reads YFSETQ. V lost 3 bases and J lost 2; bases outside the gene matches: 2. The CDR3 is 16 amino acids. The CDR3 loop reads CASSYGLAGGQETQYF. As DNA, the CDR3 is TGCGCCAGCAGCTACGGACTAGCGGGAGGGCAAGAGACCCAGTACTTC.

The rearrangement uses TRBV5-1 and TRBJ2-1; the match to TRBD1 covers 8 bases. The CDR3 consists of 14 residues. Germline V lookup: CDR1 SGHRS, CDR2 YFSETQ. Unmatched junction bases numbered 6, after V lost 3 bases and J lost 7 bases. DNA of the CDR3: TGCGCCAGCAGCTCTGGACAGGGTGTAAATGAGCAGTTCTTC. Translated, it gives CASSSGQGVNEQFF.